One sample yielded the 14 T cell receptor beta chains listed below, sequenced in a study of blood T cells in healthy people across ages. Using a J-beta primer mix together with a sample-barcoded 5' primer, a second PCR was run for roughly 6 to 12 cycles. MiXCR, applied by TCRdb to the 5' RACE reads, yields one record per CDR3 protein. The sample holds 750,000 to 850,000 distinct CDR3 sequences, more than 20% seen once. These same records also appear under a second study, on T cells of mothers and their children.

The specimen was blood. The receptors stem from a boy aged 10-17 years in good health.

This clonotype was counted a few times. The chain couples TRBV14 to TRBJ1-4, with unresolved D. Germline V gene data show CDR1 as SGHDN and CDR2 as FVKESK. Trimming cost V 1 base and J 6 bases, with 9 bases left between them. This CDR3 has 14 amino acids. The CDR3 region is CASSQVGVDEKLFF. In nucleotides, the CDR3 is TGTGCCAGCAGCCAAGTCGGGGTTGATGAAAAACTGTTTTTT.

This clonotype was counted between two and nine times. This rearrangement joins TRBV29-1 to TRBJ1-2, with 8 nucleotides matching TRBD1. Looked up from germline, CDR1 is SQVTM and CDR2 is ANQGSEA. The CDR3 length is 13 residues. Trimming took 3 bases from V and 6 from J; bases not matched to a gene: 6. DNA of the CDR3: TGCAGCGTTGATCTGACAGGGGCGCATGGCTACACCTTC. It specifies CSVDLTGAHGYTF.

V gene TRBV12-3 or TRBV12-4 combines with J gene TRBJ2-5; D may be TRBD2 (5 bases). V was trimmed by 7 bases and J by 1 base, leaving 10 bases between them. The CDR3 has 13 amino acids. In nucleotides, the CDR3 is TGTGCCAGCACTGGGAGTATCCAAGAGACCCAGTACTTC. Protein sequence: CASTGSIQETQYF.

In its sample, this clonotype was seen once. The chain recombines TRBV9 with TRBJ2-3, with D possibly matching TRBD1 (6 bases). In germline, CDR1 is SGDLS, CDR2 YYNGEE. This CDR3 spans 16 amino acids. The V end lost 4 bases, the J end lost 1 base, and 16 bases lay between the germline ends. CDR3 region: CASSPLRGEGTDTQYF. As DNA, the CDR3 is TGTGCCAGCAGCCCACTCAGGGGTGAGGGCACAGATACGCAGTATTTT.

The rearrangement links TRBV4-2 to TRBJ2-2; 7 bases align to TRBD1. With 0 bases clipped from V and 3 bases from J, the junction kept 4 bases outside the gene matches. The germline V gene has CDR1 LGHNA and CDR2 YNFKEQ. CDR3 length: 16 amino acids. CDR3 protein: CASSQDWTGYTGELFF. CDR3 nucleotide sequence: TGTGCCAGCAGCCAAGATTGGACAGGTTACACCGGGGAGCTGTTTTTT.

Notes on this clonotype: The junction differs from germline at one of its ends, possibly a read error. The rearrangement joins TRBV3-1 to TRBJ2-1, with D hard to call. Germline CDR1 is LGHDT and CDR2 is YNNKEL (reference sequence). The CDR3 loop spans 16 amino acids. CDR3 loop: CASSQDRSRSYNERFF. As DNA, the CDR3 is TGTGCCAGCAGCCAAGACAGATCGCGCTCCTACAATGAGCGGTTCTTC.

This clonotype was seen a few times. The rearrangement joins TRBV28 to TRBJ1-2, with D perhaps TRBD1 (5 bases). CDR1 MDHEN and CDR2 SYDVKM come from the germline V gene. The CDR3 sequence is 13 residues long. V lost 6 bases and J 7 bases, leaving 15 bases between the germline ends. As DNA, the CDR3 is TGTGCCAGCAGCAGCAGGGTGGTGGCTGGCTACACCTTC. Translated, it gives CASSSRVVAGYTF.

The chain joins TRBV20-1 to TRBJ2-5; 8 nucleotides agree with TRBD1. The closer fit of TRBJ2-7 to the DNA end suggests the J call may be wrong. The CDR3 is made up of 12 amino acids. CDR1 is DFQATT, CDR2 SNEGSKA, per germline (reference sequence). The DNA for the CDR3 is TGCAGTGCTAACAGACAGGGGAACGAGCAGTACTTC. The encoded protein is CSANRQGNEQYF.

This chain joins TRBV7-2 and TRBJ2-5, with TRBD2 matching over 11 bases. Germline-derived CDR1 and CDR2 are SGHTA and FQGNSA. This CDR3 has 18 residues. V lost 4 bases to trimming and J lost 0 bases; unmatched junction nucleotides: 10. In DNA form, the CDR3 reads TGTGCCAGCAGCTACCCGACTAGCGGGACCAGGTACCAAGAGACCCAGTACTTC. Translation gives CASSYPTSGTRYQETQYF. The whole variable domain, remainder taken from reference TRBV7-2 and TRBJ2-5, is GAGVSQSPSNKVTEKGKDVELRCDPISGHTALYWYRQSLGQGLEFLIYFQGNSAPDKSGLPSDRFSAERTGGSVSTLTIQRTQQEDSAVYLCASSYPTSGTRYQETQYFGPGTRLLVL.

The chain combines TRBV29-1 with TRBJ2-1; 10 bases map to TRBD2. The V segment lost 0 bases and the J segment 5 bases; nucleotides outside the gene matches: 7. This CDR3 is 16 amino acids long. Looked up from germline, CDR1 is SQVTM and CDR2 is ANQGSEA. The CDR3 DNA is TGCAGCGTTGAAGACCCCTGGACTAGCGGAAACAATGAGCAGTTCTTC. Translation gives CSVEDPWTSGNNEQFF.

This clonotype was counted once. The chain links TRBV10-3 to TRBJ2-7; 7 bases align to TRBD1. Germline V gene sequence: CDR1 ENHRY, CDR2 SYGVKD. The CDR3 has 13 residues. J was trimmed by 2 bases and V by 6 bases; bases with no gene match: 4. The CDR3 spells CAISGDRPYEQYF. The CDR3 DNA follows: TGTGCCATCAGCGGGGACAGACCCTACGAGCAGTACTTC.

This clonotype appeared a few times. This chain joins TRBV4-3 and TRBJ1-2; D is perhaps TRBD1 (5 bases). V was cut by 1 base and J by 3 bases, with 15 bases left in between. The CDR3 extends over 16 amino acids. From germline, CDR1 is LGHNA and CDR2 YSLEER. CDR3 bases: TGCGCCAGCAGCCAAGGACTAGGGGCTTTCTACTATGGCTACACCTTC. Its translation is CASSQGLGAFYYGYTF.

The chain joins TRBV28 to TRBJ1-1; D perhaps matches TRBD1 (6 bases). Germline assignment: CDR1 MDHEN and CDR2 SYDVKM. CDR3 size: 17 residues. V gave up 4 bases and J gave up 6 bases, with 24 bases separating them. CDR3 region: CASSSNYRVTKHAEAFF. CDR3 nucleotides: TGTGCCAGCAGTTCGAATTACAGGGTCACGAAACACGCTGAAGCTTTCTTT.

This clonotype was counted only a few times. It is likely a read error, because the conserved phenylalanine at the end of the CDR3 is missing. The chain employs TRBV20-1 and TRBJ1-1, with a possible D match to TRBD1 (5 bases). V was pared by 3 bases and J by 4 bases, with 12 bases between. This CDR3 region has 13 residues. Germline V CDR1 and CDR2: DFQATT, SNEGSKA (reference sequence). CDR3: CSARGTWTTEAFL. The CDR3 DNA reads TGCAGTGCTAGGGGGACCTGGACCACTGAAGCTTTCCTT.